This T cell receptor beta chain was retrieved from a study of post-analysis software for immune sequencing data. In the study overall: Patients had relapsing-remitting, secondary progressive or progressive-relapsing multiple sclerosis; some lacked subtype.

The TCR beta cDNA libraries carried unique molecular identifiers. Input populations of roughly 0.9 to 10 million T cells gave rise to roughly 0.5 million cDNA molecules. TCRdb re-analysed the PCR reads in MiXCR, keeping a single row per CDR3 protein. This table holds hundreds of thousands of distinct CDR3 sequences, 25% to 30% found once. Study-wide results and limits: Among 5 or 6 TRBV segments more frequent in patients than controls were TRBV5-6, TRBV5-1 and TRBV20-1. Among multiple sclerosis patients, normalized Chao1 diversity was significantly below that of controls. Under the F measure, samples that were prepared in one batch clustered strongly together.

In the case of this clonotype: What it binds is unknown. This may be a read error, as it is one base from a much larger clone.

CDR3 length: 15 amino acids. Trimming shortened V by 0 bases and J by 3 bases, and 10 bases separated the two germline ends. Germline-derived CDR1 and CDR2 are SGHTA and FQGNSA. The TCR sequence derives from a girl between 10 and 17 years old with multiple sclerosis. The V call is TRBV7-2, the J call TRBJ2-3; no firm D call. The source material was blood. Here the CDR3 DNA reads TGTACCAGCAGCTTAGCACGCTTGGGGACAGATACGCAGTATTTT. Protein: CTSSLARLGTDTQYF.